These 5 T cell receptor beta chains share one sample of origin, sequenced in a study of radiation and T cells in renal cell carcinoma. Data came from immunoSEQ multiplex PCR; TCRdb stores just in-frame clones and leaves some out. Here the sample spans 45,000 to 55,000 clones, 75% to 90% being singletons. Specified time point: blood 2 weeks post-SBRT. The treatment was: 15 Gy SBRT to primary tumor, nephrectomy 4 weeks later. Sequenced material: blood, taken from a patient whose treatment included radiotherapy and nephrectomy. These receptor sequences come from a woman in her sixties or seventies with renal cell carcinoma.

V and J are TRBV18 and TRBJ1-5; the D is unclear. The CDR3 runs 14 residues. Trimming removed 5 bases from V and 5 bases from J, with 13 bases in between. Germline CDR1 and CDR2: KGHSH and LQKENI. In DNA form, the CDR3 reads TGTGCCAGCTCAAAAGGAACCGGGGATCAGCCCCAGCATTTT. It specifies CASSKGTGDQPQHF.

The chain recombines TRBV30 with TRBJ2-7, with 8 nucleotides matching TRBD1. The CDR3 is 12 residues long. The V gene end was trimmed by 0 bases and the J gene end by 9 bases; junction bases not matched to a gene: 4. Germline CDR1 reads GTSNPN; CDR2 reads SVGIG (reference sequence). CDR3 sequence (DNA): TGTGCCTGGAGTGTACTCGGACAGGGGCAGTACTTC. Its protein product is CAWSVLGQGQYF.

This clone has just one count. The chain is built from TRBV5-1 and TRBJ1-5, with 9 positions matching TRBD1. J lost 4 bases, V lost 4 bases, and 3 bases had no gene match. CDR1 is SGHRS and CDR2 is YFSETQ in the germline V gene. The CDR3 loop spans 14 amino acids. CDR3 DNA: TGCGCCAGCAGCCAAGGGACAGGGAATCAGCCCCAGCATTTT. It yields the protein CASSQGTGNQPQHF. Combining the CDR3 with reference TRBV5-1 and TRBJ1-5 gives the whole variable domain KAGVTQTPRYLIKTRGQQVTLSCSPISGHRSVSWYQQTPGQGLQFLFEYFSETQRNKGNFPGRFSGRQFSNSRSEMNVSTLELGDSALYLCASSQGTGNQPQHFGDGTRLSIL.

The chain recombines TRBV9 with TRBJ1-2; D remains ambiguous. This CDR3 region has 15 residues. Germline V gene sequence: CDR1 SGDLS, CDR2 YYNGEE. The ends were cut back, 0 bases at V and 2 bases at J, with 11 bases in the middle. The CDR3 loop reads CASSVGQTSNYGYTF. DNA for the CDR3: TGTGCCAGCAGCGTAGGGCAGACGTCAAACTATGGCTACACCTTC.

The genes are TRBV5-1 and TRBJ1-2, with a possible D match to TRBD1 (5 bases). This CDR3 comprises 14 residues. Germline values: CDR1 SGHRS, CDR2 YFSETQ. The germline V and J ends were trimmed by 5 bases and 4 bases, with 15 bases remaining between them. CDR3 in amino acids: CASRRDQGGYGYTF. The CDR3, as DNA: TGCGCCAGCAGGAGGGATCAGGGTGGCTATGGCTACACCTTC.